A single sample gave rise to the 10 T cell receptor beta chains below, sequenced in a study of shared clonotypes between healthy human individuals. Assay used: immunoSEQ multiplex PCR; TCRdb lists only in-frame clones, some missing. The sample yields roughly 2 million clones, 85% to 95% seen once. The material sequenced was naive CD4+ T cells sorted from blood. The subset: CD45RA+ positively selected. All receptors come from a man aged 18 to 29 in good health.

The V and J genes are TRBV27 and TRBJ2-1, with 7 bases lining up with TRBD2. After removal of 6 bases from V and 5 bases from J, the junction contained 10 bases not matched to a gene. Looked up from germline, CDR1 is MNHEY and CDR2 is SMNVEV (reference sequence). The CDR3 loop spans 15 amino acids. The CDR3 region has the DNA TGTGCCAGCAGATCAGTTCCCGGGACTAACAATGAGCAGTTCTTC. It encodes CASRSVPGTNNEQFF.

V is TRBV1 and J is TRBJ1-5. TRBV1 is a pseudogene locus. CDR3 length equals 17 residues. As DNA, the CDR3 is TGCACCAGCAGCCAACGCAATGGGAGATCGGGCAATCAGCCCCAGCATTTT. As protein: CTSSQRNGRSGNQPQHF.

The chain has TRBV6-5 and TRBJ1-2; D unresolved. Deletions cut 0 bases from V and 3 bases from J, with 11 bases between. Germline values: CDR1 MNHEY, CDR2 SVGAGI. This CDR3 has 15 amino acids. CDR3 nucleotide sequence: TGTGCCAGCAGTTACTCCGGGTTAAGCGACTATGGCTACACCTTC. Its translation is CASSYSGLSDYGYTF.

The chain couples TRBV29-1 to TRBJ1-1; tentative D call: TRBD1 (6 bases). V lost 7 bases, J lost 1 base, and 16 bases lay in between. Germline values: CDR1 SQVTM, CDR2 ANQGSEA. This CDR3 is 14 amino acids long. CDR3 nucleotides: TGCAGCGAGAGGGGGTCGAAGGGGAACACTGAAGCTTTCTTT. It yields the protein CSERGSKGNTEAFF.

The chain joins TRBV7-8 to TRBJ2-7, with 7 bases aligning to TRBD1. Germline values: CDR1 SGHVS, CDR2 FQNEAQ. The trim removed 6 bases at V and 1 base at J, leaving 15 bases unmatched. The CDR3 covers 17 residues. The CDR3 reads CASSEGAPTDASYEQYF. The DNA of the CDR3 is TGTGCCAGCAGTGAGGGGGCGCCTACTGACGCGTCCTACGAGCAGTACTTC.

The V gene is TRBV9, the J gene TRBJ1-5, with 7 positions matching TRBD1. The CDR3 totals 13 residues. Germline V gene lookup returns CDR1 SGDLS and CDR2 YYNGEE. J lost 10 bases, V lost 4 bases, and 8 bases had no gene match. Here the CDR3 DNA reads TGTGCCAGCAGCAGACAGGGATACGAACCCCAGCATTTT. It yields the protein CASSRQGYEPQHF.

CDR3 coding DNA: TGTGCCAGCAGCTTAGTCCCCGGTGGCACTAATGAAAAACTGTTTTTT. This codes for CASSLVPGGTNEKLFF. J is TRBJ1-4 and V is TRBV7-2, with D uncertain. V lost 1 base and J lost 2, with 11 bases in between. This CDR3 has 16 residues. Germline lookup yields CDR1 SGHTA and CDR2 FQGNSA.

V usage is TRBV18 and J usage is TRBJ2-3; D is undetermined. The CDR3 extends over 16 amino acids. The V end was cut by 1 base, the J end by 2 bases, with 13 bases between. Germline lookup yields CDR1 KGHSH and CDR2 LQKENI. This chain's CDR3 is CASSPRQESITDTQYF. CDR3 DNA sequence: TGTGCCAGCTCACCACGCCAGGAAAGCATCACAGATACGCAGTATTTT.

The V gene is TRBV10-3, the J gene TRBJ1-4; D is unresolved. The V end was cut by 2 bases, the J end by 10 bases, with 11 bases between. Germline-derived CDR1 and CDR2 are ENHRY and SYGVKD. The CDR3 extends over 13 amino acids. The CDR3 nucleotides read TGTGCCATCAGTGAGGAGGGTCAGGTAAAACTGTTTTTT. Encoded protein: CAISEEGQVKLFF.

This clone has just one count. The V and J genes are TRBV4-1 and TRBJ2-7, with 7 bases fitting TRBD1. The CDR3 runs 15 residues. CDR1 and CDR2 (germline): MGHRA, YSYEKL. The V segment lost 1 base and the J segment 4 bases; nucleotides outside the gene matches: 7. The chain's CDR3 is CASSQGQGELYEQYF. The CDR3 DNA sequence: TGCGCCAGCAGCCAAGGGCAGGGGGAGCTTTACGAGCAGTACTTC.